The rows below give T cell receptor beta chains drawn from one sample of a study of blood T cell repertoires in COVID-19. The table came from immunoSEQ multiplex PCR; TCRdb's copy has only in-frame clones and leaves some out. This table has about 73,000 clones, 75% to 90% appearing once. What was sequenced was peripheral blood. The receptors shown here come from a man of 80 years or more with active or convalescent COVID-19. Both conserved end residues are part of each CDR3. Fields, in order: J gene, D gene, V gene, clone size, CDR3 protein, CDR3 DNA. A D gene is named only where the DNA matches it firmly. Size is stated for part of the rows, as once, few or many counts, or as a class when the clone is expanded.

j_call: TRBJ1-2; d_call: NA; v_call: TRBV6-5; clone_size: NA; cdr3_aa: CASQFRDTYGYTF; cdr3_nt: TGTGCCAGCCAATTCCGGGACACCTATGGCTACACCTTC
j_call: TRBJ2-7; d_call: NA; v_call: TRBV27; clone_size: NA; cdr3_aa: CASSTYSGNPYEQYF; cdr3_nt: TGTGCCAGCAGCACTTACTCGGGGAACCCCTACGAGCAGTACTTC
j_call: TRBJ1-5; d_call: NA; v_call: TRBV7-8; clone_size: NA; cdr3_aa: CASSPAGGDQPQHF; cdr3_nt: TGTGCCAGCTCCCCGGCGGGGGGGGATCAGCCCCAGCATTTT
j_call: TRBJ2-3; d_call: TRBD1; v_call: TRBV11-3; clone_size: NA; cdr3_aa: CASSFRGTESTDTQYF; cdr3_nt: TGTGCCAGCAGCTTCCGAGGGACAGAAAGCACAGATACGCAGTATTTT
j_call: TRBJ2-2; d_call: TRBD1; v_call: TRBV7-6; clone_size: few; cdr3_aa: CASSMIPGQGAAGELFF; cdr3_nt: TGTGCCAGCAGCATGATACCGGGACAGGGGGCTGCCGGGGAGCTGTTTTTT
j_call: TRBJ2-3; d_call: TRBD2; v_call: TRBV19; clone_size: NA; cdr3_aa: CASSETSGTIVPDTQYF; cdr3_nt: TGTGCCAGTAGTGAGACTAGCGGGACCATCGTGCCAGATACGCAGTATTTT
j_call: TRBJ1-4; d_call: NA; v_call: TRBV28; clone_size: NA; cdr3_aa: CASSPPGIPNEKLFF; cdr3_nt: TGTGCCAGCAGTCCACCAGGGATTCCTAATGAAAAACTGTTTTTT
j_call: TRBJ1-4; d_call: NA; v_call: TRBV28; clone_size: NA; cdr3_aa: CASSSGQGRGKLFF; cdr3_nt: TGTGCCAGCAGTTCTGGCCAGGGTAGGGGAAAACTGTTTTTT
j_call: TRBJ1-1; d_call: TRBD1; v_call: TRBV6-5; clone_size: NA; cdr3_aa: CASSYAGTGDEKAFF; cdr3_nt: TGTGCCAGCAGTTACGCAGGGACAGGGGACGAAAAGGCTTTCTTT
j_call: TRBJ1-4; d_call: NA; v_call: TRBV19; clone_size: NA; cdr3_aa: CASSTAPGVVSEKLFF; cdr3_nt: TGTGCCAGTAGTACCGCTCCAGGGGTGGTTAGTGAAAAACTGTTTTTT
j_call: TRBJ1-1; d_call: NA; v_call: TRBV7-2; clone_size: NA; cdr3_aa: CASSLSRGTEAFF; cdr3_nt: TGTGCCAGCAGCTTATCCAGGGGTACTGAAGCTTTCTTT
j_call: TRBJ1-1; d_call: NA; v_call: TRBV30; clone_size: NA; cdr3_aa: CAWSGEVGTEAFF; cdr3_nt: TGTGCCTGGAGTGGGGAGGTTGGCACTGAAGCTTTCTTT
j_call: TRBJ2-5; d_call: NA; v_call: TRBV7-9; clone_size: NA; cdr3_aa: CASSTPRRGNAQETQYF; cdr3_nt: TGTGCCAGCAGCACACCTCGAAGGGGTAACGCGCAAGAGACCCAGTACTTC
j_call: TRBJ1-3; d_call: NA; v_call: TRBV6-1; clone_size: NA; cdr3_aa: CASSEAGAGNTIYF; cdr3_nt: TGTGCCAGCAGTGAAGCAGGGGCTGGAAACACCATATATTTT
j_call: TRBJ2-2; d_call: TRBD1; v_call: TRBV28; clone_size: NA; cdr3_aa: CASSLTGGATGELFF; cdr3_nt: TGTGCCAGCAGCCTCACAGGGGGCGCAACCGGGGAGCTGTTTTTT
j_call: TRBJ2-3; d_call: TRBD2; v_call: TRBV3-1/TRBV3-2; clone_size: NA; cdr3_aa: CASSQDRASGGFTDTQYF; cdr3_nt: TGTGCCAGCAGCCAAGATAGGGCTAGCGGGGGGTTCACAGATACGCAGTATTTT
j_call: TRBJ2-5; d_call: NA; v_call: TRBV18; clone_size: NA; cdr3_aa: CASSQKSGETQYF; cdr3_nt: TGTGCCAGCTCACAGAAGAGCGGAGAGACCCAGTACTTC
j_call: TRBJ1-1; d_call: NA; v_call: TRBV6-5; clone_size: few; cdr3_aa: CASSRGDSNTEAFF; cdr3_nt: TGTGCCAGCAGTCGAGGGGACTCCAACACTGAAGCTTTCTTT
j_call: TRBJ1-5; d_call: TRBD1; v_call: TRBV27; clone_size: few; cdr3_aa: CASRHRGSNQPQHF; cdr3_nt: TGTGCCAGCAGACACAGGGGGAGCAATCAGCCCCAGCATTTT
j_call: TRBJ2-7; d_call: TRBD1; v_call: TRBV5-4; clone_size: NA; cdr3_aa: CASSLGTVASYEQYF; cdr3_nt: TGTGCCAGCAGCTTAGGGACAGTAGCCTCCTACGAGCAGTACTTC
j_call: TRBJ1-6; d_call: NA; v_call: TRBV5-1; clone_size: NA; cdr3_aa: CASSSRRGGSVYSPLHF; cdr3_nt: TGCGCCAGCAGCTCACGCCGGGGGGGATCGGTGTATTCACCCCTCCACTTT